This T cell receptor beta chain emerged from a study of blood T cell repertoires in COVID-19. Overall study context: Researchers got acute and convalescent COVID-19 samples from the United States, Italy and Spain. Sample material is recorded as cDNA or gDNA derived from T cells, B-cell-depleted T cells, or PBMCs.

Sequencing used immunoSEQ multiplex PCR; TCRdb keeps in-frame clones, though not all of them. This sample yields around 130,000 clones, of which 84% are seen a single time; over 9% belongs to the top ten. The germline V gene has CDR1 LGHDT and CDR2 YNNKEL (reference sequence). V lost 2 bases, J lost 8 bases, and 10 bases lay in between. CDR3 size: 13 residues. This rearrangement joins TRBV3-1 (or the pseudogene TRBV3-2) to TRBJ2-1, with D possibly being TRBD2 (6 bases). Material for sequencing was peripheral blood. The clonotype was recovered from an older woman with acute or convalescent COVID-19. The CDR3 sequence: CASSQIWGDEQFF. CDR3 bases: TGTGCCAGCAGCCAAATATGGGGGGATGAGCAGTTCTTC.